The 19 T cell receptor beta chains reported below all come from one sample, sequenced in a study of beta chain features in type 1 diabetes. Expressed TCRB transcripts got sequenced, as all isolated RNA was reverse transcribed. Sequencing used immunoSEQ multiplex PCR; TCRdb keeps in-frame clones, though not all of them. This sample has 390,000 or so clones, with 11% to 15% found just once. The material sequenced was naive CD4+ T cells from blood. Every receptor here comes from a man between 25 and 39 years old in good health.

The chain couples TRBV19 to TRBJ2-7; D ambiguous. Deletions cut 3 bases from V and 3 bases from J, with 12 bases between. The V gene's germline CDR1 is LNHDA and CDR2 SQIVND (reference sequence). The length of the CDR3 is 14 residues. The CDR3 region has the DNA TGTGCCAGTAGTATTTCTCGACTGCACTACGAGCAGTACTTC. Translated, it gives CASSISRLHYEQYF.

This clone came up a few times. The J gene is TRBJ2-1, the V gene TRBV20-1; 7 bases are shared with TRBD1. V shed 6 bases, J shed 9 bases, and the junction held 5 bases outside the gene matches. The CDR3 covers 11 residues. Germline V gene data show CDR1 as DFQATT and CDR2 as SNEGSKA (reference sequence). The CDR3 DNA reads TGCAGTGCCAACAGGGGTGGTGAGCAGTTCTTC. It encodes CSANRGGEQFF.

The chain is built from TRBV6-6 and TRBJ1-4; no clear D gene. CDR1 is MNHNY and CDR2 is SVGAGI in the germline V gene (reference sequence). There are 12 residues in the CDR3. The ends were cut back, 5 bases at V and 7 bases at J, with 8 bases in the middle. CDR3 DNA: TGTGCCAGCAGTACCCCGGTTGAAAAACTGTTTTTT. Translating it yields CASSTPVEKLFF.

The chain combines TRBV11-3 with TRBJ2-3; D is perhaps TRBD2 (6 bases). Germline CDR1 reads SGHNT; CDR2 reads YENEEA. V was shortened by 0 bases and J by 10 bases, with 17 bases between the two germline ends. The CDR3 contains 15 residues. In DNA form, the CDR3 reads TGTGCCAGCAGCTTAGAGACAAGCTCGGGGGTGTCGCAGTATTTT. Its translation is CASSLETSSGVSQYF.

This clone occurred a few times. The J gene is TRBJ1-1, the V gene TRBV29-1; D remains ambiguous. Trimming took 6 bases from V and 0 from J, leaving 14 bases between them. The germline gives CDR1 SQVTM, CDR2 ANQGSEA. This CDR3 is built from 14 residues. The CDR3 DNA reads as TGCAGCGTCCTTGTGGGAGACATGAACACTGAAGCTTTCTTT. Its protein product is CSVLVGDMNTEAFF.

This chain links TRBV7-2 with TRBJ1-1; D call uncertain. The V and J ends lost 4 bases and 6 bases respectively, with 15 bases between them. CDR3 length equals 14 residues. Germline V lookup: CDR1 SGHTA, CDR2 FQGNSA. The CDR3 sequence: CASSSRYDGPEAFF. CDR3 DNA: TGTGCCAGCAGCTCAAGGTACGACGGCCCTGAAGCTTTCTTT.

This chain links TRBV4-2 with TRBJ2-1; 10 bases map to TRBD2. In germline, CDR1 is LGHNA, CDR2 YNFKEQ. CDR3 length: 17 amino acids. The V gene end was trimmed by 3 bases and the J gene end by 5 bases; junction bases not matched to a gene: 10. CDR3 sequence (DNA): TGTGCCAGCAGCCAGAGAGACCGGACTAGCGGAAACAATGAGCAGTTCTTC. Protein sequence: CASSQRDRTSGNNEQFF.

This clone has ten or more counts. This rearrangement joins TRBV29-1 to TRBJ2-7; 10 nucleotides match TRBD1. V lost 6 bases and J lost 3; bases outside the gene matches: 5. The length of the CDR3 is 13 residues. CDR1 and CDR2 (germline): SQVTM, ANQGSEA. CDR3 amino acids: CSVSGTGDYEQYF. The DNA for the CDR3 is TGCAGCGTGTCCGGGACAGGGGACTACGAGCAGTACTTC.

The J gene is TRBJ1-2, the V gene TRBV23-1; D gene uncertain. TRBV23-1 is placed among ORFs of uncertain function. V was shortened by 4 bases and J by 5 bases, with 23 bases between the two germline ends. The CDR3 is 17 amino acids. The CDR3 coding sequence is TGCGCCAGCAGTCCCCTCCCGGGAAGGGTTTCGGAATATGGCTACACCTTC. Translated, it gives CASSPLPGRVSEYGYTF.

The J gene is TRBJ1-1, the V gene TRBV4-3; D gene ambiguous. V was clipped by 4 bases and J by 5 bases, with 14 bases between them. CDR1 and CDR2 (germline): LGHNA, YSLEER. This CDR3 is built from 14 residues. The CDR3 nucleotides are TGCGCCAGCAGCCCGTCCGTTGTTGTGACTGAAGCTTTCTTT. Translating it yields CASSPSVVVTEAFF.

V is TRBV6-1 and J is TRBJ2-7; no firm D call. Trimming removed 1 base at V and 5 bases at J, with 15 bases between. This CDR3 region has 15 residues. The V gene's germline CDR1 is MNHNS and CDR2 SASEGT. CDR3 nucleotide sequence: TGTGCCAGCAGTGAAGGACCGTTTTCTTTGGACGAGCAGTACTTC. This gives the protein CASSEGPFSLDEQYF.

In nucleotides, the CDR3 is TGTGCCAGCAGCTTTTTGGGGCGTGGGGGCTACAATGAGCAGTTCTTC. Its translation: CASSFLGRGGYNEQFF. The rearrangement uses TRBV7-2 and TRBJ2-1; TRBD1 or TRBD2 may be the D gene (5 bases each). The germline gives CDR1 SGHTA, CDR2 FQGNSA. The CDR3 consists of 16 residues. Trimming removed 3 bases from V and 3 bases from J, with 15 bases in between.

This clone was seen a handful of times. CDR3 loop: CAISETGTGNEQYF. For the CDR3, the DNA is TGTGCCATCAGTGAAACCGGGACAGGAAACGAGCAGTACTTC. The J gene is TRBJ2-7, the V gene TRBV10-3, with 8 bases that match TRBD1. Unmatched junction bases numbered 6, after V lost 3 bases and J lost 5 bases. The CDR3 length is 14 residues. CDR1 is ENHRY and CDR2 is SYGVKD in the germline V gene.

J is TRBJ2-5 and V is TRBV7-9; 7 bases fit TRBD1. This CDR3 is 15 amino acids long. The trim removed 0 bases at V and 5 bases at J, leaving 6 bases unmatched. Germline CDR1 and CDR2: SEHNR and FQNEAQ (reference sequence). The CDR3 loop is CASSLAGQAQETQYF. The DNA for the CDR3 is TGTGCCAGCAGCTTAGCTGGACAGGCTCAGGAGACCCAGTACTTC.

In this sample, this clone turned up a few times. The chain employs TRBV5-1 and TRBJ2-6; D possibly uses TRBD1 or TRBD2 (5 bases each). Germline V gives CDR1 SGHRS, CDR2 YFSETQ. V was cut by 3 bases and J by 1 base, with 20 bases left in between. This CDR3 spans 19 amino acids. The CDR3 region is CASSSQTGTQWSGANVLTF. CDR3 sequence (DNA): TGCGCCAGCAGCTCCCAAACTGGGACCCAATGGTCTGGGGCCAACGTCCTGACTTTC. Based on the CDR3 plus reference TRBV5-1 and TRBJ2-6, the full variable domain is KAGVTQTPRYLIKTRGQQVTLSCSPISGHRSVSWYQQTPGQGLQFLFEYFSETQRNKGNFPGRFSGRQFSNSRSEMNVSTLELGDSALYLCASSSQTGTQWSGANVLTFGAGSRLTVL.

Regarding this clone: Other nucleotide sequences from this sample produce the same CDR3. The genes are TRBV11-2 and TRBJ2-5; D is perhaps TRBD1 or TRBD2 (5 bases each). Trimming stripped 3 bases from V and 1 base from J, with 6 bases between. The CDR3 spans 13 residues. CDR1 and CDR2 from the germline V gene are SGHAT and FQNNGV. This CDR3 is CASSFGAQETQYF. The DNA of the CDR3 is TGTGCCAGCAGCTTCGGGGCCCAAGAGACCCAGTACTTC.

There are a few counts of this clone. J is TRBJ2-3 and V is TRBV12-2; TRBD2, the D gene given by the table, was not confirmed from the DNA. TRBV12-2 is a pseudogene. The length of the CDR3 is 17 residues. CDR3 sequence: CASRPKTSGDPTDTQYF. CDR3 nucleotide sequence: TGTGCAAGTCGCCCAAAGACTAGCGGGGACCCCACAGATACGCAGTATTTT.

This chain connects TRBV15 to TRBJ2-5, with a possible D match to TRBD2 (5 bases). CDR1 is LNHNV and CDR2 is YYDKDF in the germline V gene (reference sequence). CDR3 size: 13 residues. V lost 5 bases, J lost 5 bases, and 12 bases lay in between. The CDR3 spells CATSGGWMETQYF. The CDR3 DNA reads TGTGCCACCAGCGGAGGATGGATGGAGACCCAGTACTTC.

The rearrangement joins TRBV27 to TRBJ2-6; unclear D gene. V shed 6 bases and J shed 3 bases, with 9 bases lying between them. Germline V gene data show CDR1 as MNHEY and CDR2 as SMNVEV (reference sequence). There are 14 residues in the CDR3. CDR3 loop: CASSPWVGANVLTF. The CDR3 DNA follows: TGTGCCAGCAGCCCCTGGGTTGGGGCCAACGTCCTGACTTTC.